The 12 T cell receptor beta chains below come from one sample, sequenced in a study of T cell repertoires in cytomegalovirus infection. TCRdb re-derived calls from the reads in MiXCR, one entry per CDR3 protein. Of roughly 500,000 distinct CDR3 sequences in the sample, approximately 46% were seen once. Their antigens are not known. Sample: cultured PBMCs, taken from culture after CMV antigen stimulation. Every receptor here comes from a human donor in good health (CMV status not recorded). Some clones in this sample may be carry-over from other donors' samples.

Only one count was recorded for this clonotype. This rearrangement joins TRBV10-3 to TRBJ2-3; tentatively, D is TRBD2 (6 bases). Germline lookup yields CDR1 ENHRY and CDR2 SYGVKD. Deletions cut 5 bases from V and 5 bases from J, with 11 bases between. This CDR3 is 13 amino acids long. CDR3 in DNA: TGTGCCATCAGTTCGACTAGTGTAGATACGCAGTATTTT. It specifies CAISSTSVDTQYF.

This clonotype has only a few counts. The J gene is TRBJ1-6, the V gene TRBV7-6; a possible D gene is TRBD1 (5 bases). Germline V gene sequence: CDR1 SGHVS, CDR2 FNYEAQ. The V end lost 6 bases, the J end lost 5 bases, and 17 bases lay between the germline ends. This CDR3 has 16 residues. The CDR3 loop is CASRSSGARHNSPLHF. The CDR3 DNA reads as TGTGCCAGCAGGTCCTCTGGGGCTAGACATAATTCACCCCTCCACTTT.

The V gene is TRBV25-1, the J gene TRBJ2-7; D remains unclear. V lost 4 bases, J lost 2 bases, and 18 bases lay in between. This CDR3 has 16 amino acids. CDR1 is MGHDK and CDR2 is SYGVNS in the germline V gene. As DNA, the CDR3 is TGTGCCAGCAGTGGGTCTCTTGGAGTTCACCCCTACGAGCAGTACTTC. It yields the protein CASSGSLGVHPYEQYF.

This clonotype has only one observation. V and J are TRBV6-5 and TRBJ2-7; D tentatively reads TRBD1 or TRBD2 (5 bases each). Deletions cut 0 bases from V and 3 bases from J, with 12 bases between. Germline V gives CDR1 MNHEY, CDR2 SVGAGI. This CDR3 region has 15 residues. CDR3 residues: CASSYSRGPIYEQYF. CDR3 in DNA: TGTGCCAGCAGTTACTCGAGGGGTCCTATCTACGAGCAGTACTTC.

The V and J genes are TRBV28 and TRBJ1-2; D remains unclear. Germline-derived CDR1 and CDR2 are MDHEN and SYDVKM. The V end lost 6 bases, the J end lost 8 bases, and 22 bases lay between the germline ends. The CDR3 length is 15 residues. CDR3 in DNA: TGTGCCAGCAGCCTGGACGGATTCCAACTCAGGGGCTACACCTTC. Translating gives CASSLDGFQLRGYTF.

In nucleotides, the CDR3 is TGTGCCAGCAGCTTAGTCCACCCAGCCCACTATGGCTACACCTTC. Its protein product is CASSLVHPAHYGYTF. This chain connects TRBV7-2 to TRBJ1-2, with unresolved D. The CDR3 covers 15 residues. Germline CDR1 reads SGHTA; CDR2 reads FQGNSA. The V gene lost 1 base and the J gene lost 3 bases, with 12 bases spanning the gap. The variable domain in full, completed from reference TRBV7-2 and TRBJ1-2, reads GAGVSQSPSNKVTEKGKDVELRCDPISGHTALYWYRQSLGQGLEFLIYFQGNSAPDKSGLPSDRFSAERTGGSVSTLTIQRTQQEDSAVYLCASSLVHPAHYGYTFGSGTRLTVV.

The chain combines TRBV18 with TRBJ2-2; no reliable D call. V was trimmed by 3 bases and J by 2 bases, leaving 7 bases between them. The CDR3 has 14 residues. The germline V gene has CDR1 KGHSH and CDR2 LQKENI. As DNA, the CDR3 is TGTGCCAGCTCACCTTTTACTAACACCGGGGAGCTGTTTTTT. Amino acid sequence: CASSPFTNTGELFF.

The rearrangement joins TRBV25-1 to TRBJ2-4; D gene unclear. Trimming stripped 1 base from V and 5 bases from J, with 3 bases between. The germline V gene has CDR1 MGHDK and CDR2 SYGVNS. The CDR3 covers 12 residues. CDR3 in DNA: TGTGCCAGCAGTGAATGGGAAAACATTCAGTACTTC. This sequence encodes CASSEWENIQYF.

This clonotype was counted between two and nine times. The V and J genes are TRBV4-3 and TRBJ1-1, with no clear D. Germline-derived CDR1 and CDR2 are LGHNA and YSLEER. The length of the CDR3 is 11 residues. Deletions cut 8 bases from V and 0 bases from J, with 4 bases between. The CDR3 here is CASGVNTEAFF. CDR3 DNA: TGCGCCAGCGGGGTGAACACTGAAGCTTTCTTT.

The chain carries TRBV12-3 or TRBV12-4 and TRBJ2-7; 7 bases line up with TRBD2. V lost 6 bases and J lost 6; bases outside the gene matches: 8. This CDR3 is 13 amino acids long. CDR3 sequence reads: CASSRGTMGEQYF. CDR3 DNA: TGTGCCAGCAGCCGTGGGACTATGGGCGAGCAGTACTTC.

V gene TRBV27 combines with J gene TRBJ2-1; TRBD2 aligns across 7 bases. The CDR3 totals 13 residues. The trim removed 10 bases at V and 2 bases at J, leaving 5 bases unmatched. Per the germline V gene, CDR1 is MNHEY and CDR2 is SMNVEV (reference sequence). The CDR3 sequence: CATRTSTYNEQFF. For the CDR3, the DNA is TGTGCCACCAGGACTAGTACCTACAATGAGCAGTTCTTC.

This sequence joins TRBV12-3 or TRBV12-4 and TRBJ2-6; no firm D call. V was shortened by 4 bases and J by 3 bases, with 4 bases between the two germline ends. The CDR3 covers 13 residues. The CDR3 coding sequence is TGTGCCAGCAGTTGGGGTGGGGCCAACGTCCTGACTTTC. Translating it yields CASSWGGANVLTF.